This TCR beta chain was captured by sequencing in a study of shared clonotypes between healthy human individuals. TCRdb keeps only in-frame clones here, not all; method: immunoSEQ multiplex PCR. This repertoire shows hundreds of thousands of clones, about two thirds found once; its top ten account for 1.8%. Findings of the study overall: The sharing of 4.5% to 6.5% of naive CD4 clonotypes was seen across a few donors. It was the non-shared clonotypes that had lower generation probabilities than clonotypes shared by all four donors.

Notes on this clone: The antigen is undetermined.

This CDR3 contains 17 residues. Germline trimming cut 4 bases from V and 6 bases from J; bases unmatched to any gene: 14. The V gene's germline CDR1 is SGHRS and CDR2 YFSETQ. The sequenced sample was memory CD4+ T cells sorted from blood. Subset meaning: CD45RA-negative fraction. This TCR was sampled from a woman aged 25 to 39 in good health. The chain recombines TRBV5-1 with TRBJ2-3; TRBD2 matches 10 bases. The CDR3 region is CASSPLSTSGPSDTQYF. CDR3 nucleotide sequence: TGCGCCAGCAGCCCACTATCGACTAGCGGGCCCTCGGATACGCAGTATTTT.